The 26 T cell receptor beta chains below come from one sample, sequenced in a study of blood T cell repertoires in COVID-19. Clones were read by immunoSEQ multiplex PCR, and TCRdb kept only the in-frame ones, dropping some. Of some 380,000 clones listed, around 90% are singletons. The sequenced sample was peripheral blood. The receptor set was obtained from a man aged 18 to 29 with active or convalescent COVID-19.

The genes are TRBV5-1 and TRBJ2-1; 10 bases line up with TRBD2. CDR1 is SGHRS and CDR2 is YFSETQ in the germline V gene. The CDR3 spans 14 residues. J gave up 9 bases and V 2 bases, and 5 bases lay outside the gene matches. This CDR3 reads CASSFTSGNREQFF. The CDR3 region has the DNA TGCGCCAGCAGCTTCACTAGCGGGAATCGTGAGCAGTTCTTC.

This CDR3 is CASSLVLSPARLDTQYF. In DNA, the CDR3 is TGTGCCAGCAGCTTAGTCTTGTCCCCAGCTAGGTTAGATACGCAGTATTTT. The rearrangement links TRBV7-2 to TRBJ2-3; unclear D gene. Germline V gene lookup returns CDR1 SGHTA and CDR2 FQGNSA. The CDR3 spans 17 residues. V dropped 1 base and J dropped 5 bases, with 19 bases sitting between them.

This sequence joins TRBV9 and TRBJ2-5; 10 nucleotides match TRBD2. CDR3 length: 16 residues. Trimming cost V 3 bases and J 4 bases; bases outside gene matches: 9. Germline CDR1 is SGDLS and CDR2 is YYNGEE. The CDR3 reads CASSERTSGKLETQYF. The DNA of the CDR3 is TGTGCCAGCAGCGAGAGGACTAGCGGCAAGTTAGAGACCCAGTACTTC.

The chain uses TRBV7-6 and TRBJ1-1, with 8 bases aligning to TRBD1. Unmatched junction bases numbered 3, after V lost 1 base and J lost 8 bases. The CDR3 spans 13 residues. Per the germline V gene, CDR1 is SGHVS and CDR2 is FNYEAQ. The CDR3 sequence: CASSLGTGMEAFF. The CDR3 nucleotides read TGTGCCAGCAGCTTAGGGACAGGGATGGAAGCTTTCTTT.

The chain combines TRBV5-1 with TRBJ2-3, with D possibly TRBD1 on 5 matching bases. Germline CDR1 and CDR2: SGHRS and YFSETQ. V was clipped by 2 bases and J by 4 bases, with 20 bases between them. This CDR3 has 17 amino acids. The CDR3 bases are TGCGCCAGCAGCTTAAGGGCCCAATCCAAACAGGCAGATACGCAGTATTTT. Its translation is CASSLRAQSKQADTQYF. Supplemented by reference TRBV5-1 and TRBJ2-3, the full variable domain reads KAGVTQTPRYLIKTRGQQVTLSCSPISGHRSVSWYQQTPGQGLQFLFEYFSETQRNKGNFPGRFSGRQFSNSRSEMNVSTLELGDSALYLCASSLRAQSKQADTQYFGPGTRLTVL.

The chain combines TRBV7-2 with TRBJ2-5, with D tentatively TRBD2 (5 bases). V lost 0 bases to trimming and J lost 5 bases, with 10 bases between them. The germline V gene has CDR1 SGHTA and CDR2 FQGNSA. The CDR3 is 14 residues long. The CDR3 bases are TGTGCCAGCAGCTTAGCGAGGGTACTGGAGACCCAGTACTTC. Its translation is CASSLARVLETQYF.

This clone was seen just once. V is TRBV29-1 and J is TRBJ1-1, with 7 bases that match TRBD1. The CDR3 has 12 residues. CDR1 is SQVTM, CDR2 ANQGSEA, per germline. The CDR3 loop is CMIRQGGTEAFF. Written as DNA, the CDR3 is TGCATGATCAGACAGGGTGGGACTGAAGCTTTCTTT.

The chain recombines TRBV3-1 (or the pseudogene TRBV3-2) with TRBJ1-2; D is uncertain. The germline CDR1 and CDR2 sequences are LGHDT and YNNKEL (reference sequence). Deletions cut 4 bases from V and 0 bases from J, with 12 bases between. The CDR3 contains 15 residues. The CDR3 region has the DNA TGTGCCAGCAGCCGCGCCGCGACAACTAACTATGGCTACACCTTC. As protein: CASSRAATTNYGYTF.

The chain joins TRBV29-1 to TRBJ1-1, with D unresolved. The CDR3 has 13 amino acids. From germline, CDR1 is SQVTM and CDR2 ANQGSEA. Trimming shortened V by 5 bases and J by 2 bases, and 12 bases separated the two germline ends. The chain's CDR3 is CSVHEGVNTEAFF. The DNA of the CDR3 is TGCAGCGTTCATGAGGGAGTTAACACTGAAGCTTTCTTT.

The chain uses TRBV11-2 and TRBJ1-6, with D unresolved. There are 15 residues in the CDR3. CDR1 and CDR2 from the germline V gene are SGHAT and FQNNGV. V lost 5 bases and J 8 bases, leaving 16 bases between the germline ends. The CDR3 loop reads CASSLRPGLDSPLHF. CDR3 DNA: TGTGCCAGCAGCCTACGGCCGGGTCTGGATTCACCCCTCCACTTT.

J is TRBJ1-4 and V is TRBV18; no clear D gene. Trimming left V 0 bases short and J 7 bases short, with 6 bases between. CDR1 is KGHSH, CDR2 LQKENI, per germline. The CDR3 runs 13 residues. CDR3: CASSPPMSEKLFF. DNA of the CDR3: TGTGCCAGCTCACCACCAATGAGTGAAAAACTGTTTTTT.

The chain uses TRBV18 and TRBJ2-1, with D possibly being TRBD2 (6 bases). Trimming left V 3 bases short and J 6 bases short, with 12 bases between. Germline CDR1 reads KGHSH; CDR2 reads LQKENI. There are 14 residues in the CDR3. As DNA, the CDR3 is TGTGCCAGCTCACCCGGGACTCGAGGCAATGAGCAGTTCTTC. Protein product: CASSPGTRGNEQFF.

The chain has TRBV6-6 and TRBJ1-5; the match to TRBD1 covers 7 bases. CDR1 and CDR2 (germline): MNHNY, SVGAGI (reference sequence). The V and J ends lost 5 bases and 1 base, in that order; junction bases with no gene match: 11. CDR3 size: 17 residues. CDR3 sequence reads: CASSPYGQAWSNQPQHF. As DNA, the CDR3 is TGTGCCAGCAGTCCCTACGGACAGGCTTGGAGCAATCAGCCCCAGCATTTT.

The chain is built from TRBV29-1 and TRBJ1-2, with TRBD1 identical over 9 bases. V trimming: 6 bases; J trimming: 6 bases; junction bases outside the gene matches: 2. Germline V gives CDR1 SQVTM, CDR2 ANQGSEA. The CDR3 loop spans 11 amino acids. CDR3 amino acids: CSVGQGNGYTF. CDR3 DNA sequence: TGCAGCGTCGGACAGGGGAATGGCTACACCTTC.

The CDR3 is CASSQVRGQGESQPQHF. The CDR3 DNA sequence: TGCGCCAGCAGCCAAGTTAGGGGACAGGGGGAAAGTCAGCCCCAGCATTTT. V gene TRBV4-1 combines with J gene TRBJ1-5; 11 nucleotides line up with TRBD1. Germline V gene lookup returns CDR1 MGHRA and CDR2 YSYEKL. After removal of 1 base from V and 6 bases from J, the junction contained 8 bases not matched to a gene. The CDR3 spans 17 residues.

The DNA of the CDR3 is TGCGCCAGCAGCCAGACTAGCGGGATGACAGATACGCAGTATTTT. This translates into CASSQTSGMTDTQYF. This chain uses TRBV4-3 with TRBJ2-3; 11 bases match TRBD2. CDR1 LGHNA and CDR2 YSLEER come from the germline V gene. There are 15 residues in the CDR3. Trimming took 3 bases from V and 3 from J; bases not matched to a gene: 2.

The V call is TRBV19, the J call TRBJ2-2; D is possibly TRBD1 (6 bases). The ends were cut back, 6 bases at V and 5 bases at J, with 13 bases in the middle. This CDR3 is built from 14 residues. Germline values: CDR1 LNHDA, CDR2 SQIVND (reference sequence). The CDR3: CASRPGARTGELFF. CDR3 sequence (DNA): TGTGCCAGTAGACCAGGGGCGCGGACCGGGGAGCTGTTTTTT.

The chain employs TRBV12-3 or TRBV12-4 and TRBJ2-7; D is undetermined. V lost 3 bases, J lost 1 base, and 7 bases lay in between. The CDR3 covers 13 residues. The CDR3 reads CASSFTRSYEQYF. The CDR3 nucleotides are TGTGCCAGCAGTTTCACCCGGTCCTACGAGCAGTACTTC.

V usage is TRBV28 and J usage is TRBJ1-2; possible D gene TRBD1, 5 bases. Germline V lookup: CDR1 MDHEN, CDR2 SYDVKM. The CDR3 covers 13 residues. V lost 6 bases and J 8 bases, leaving 16 bases between the germline ends. The CDR3 DNA reads TGTGCCAGCAGCCGGGGGGGATTCGGAGGCTACACCTTC. Residues: CASSRGGFGGYTF.

The chain couples TRBV6-1 to TRBJ1-6, with 8 bases fitting TRBD1. Germline assignment: CDR1 MNHNS and CDR2 SASEGT. This CDR3 is built from 14 residues. V lost 2 bases, J lost 9 bases, and 3 bases stayed unmatched. CDR3 loop: CASSELTGVSPLHF. For the CDR3, the DNA is TGTGCCAGCAGTGAATTGACAGGGGTTTCACCCCTCCACTTT.

This clone is a singleton in its sample. The chain carries TRBV7-3 and TRBJ2-3, with D hard to call. The CDR3 is 15 residues long. Per the germline V gene, CDR1 is SGHTA and CDR2 is FQGTGA. Trimming removed 1 base from V and 4 bases from J, with 12 bases in between. In nucleotides, the CDR3 is TGTGCCAGCAGCTTAAACACCGGCCGGGCAGATACGCAGTATTTT. Its translation: CASSLNTGRADTQYF.

The V gene is TRBV27, the J gene TRBJ1-4; D gene unclear. V lost 3 bases and J 8 bases, leaving 10 bases between the germline ends. The CDR3 length is 13 residues. Germline CDR1 reads MNHEY; CDR2 reads SMNVEV (reference sequence). The CDR3 is CASSFGPGEKLFF. CDR3 bases: TGTGCCAGCAGTTTTGGTCCAGGCGAAAAACTGTTTTTT.

The rearrangement uses TRBV19 and TRBJ1-1; D is unclear. Trimming pared 3 bases from V and 7 bases from J, leaving 15 bases between. The CDR3 spans 14 residues. Germline CDR1 LNHDA, CDR2 SQIVND (reference sequence). CDR3 protein: CASSIRWGVREAFF. CDR3 in DNA: TGTGCCAGTAGTATCCGATGGGGAGTCCGTGAAGCTTTCTTT.

The genes are TRBV11-2 and TRBJ1-4; D not resolved. Looked up from germline, CDR1 is SGHAT and CDR2 is FQNNGV. Trimming took off 1 base at V and 12 bases at J, with 9 bases between the two ends. The CDR3 is made up of 12 amino acids. The CDR3 reads CASSLVSHQLFF. As DNA, the CDR3 is TGTGCCAGCAGCTTAGTGTCACACCAACTGTTTTTT.

The V and J genes are TRBV28 and TRBJ2-2; TRBD1 matches 7 bases. The CDR3 has 17 amino acids. J gave up 0 bases and V 6 bases, and 10 bases lay outside the gene matches. From germline, CDR1 is MDHEN and CDR2 SYDVKM. The CDR3 sequence: CASRSVEGATNTGELFF. CDR3 bases: TGTGCCAGCAGATCCGTTGAGGGGGCGACGAACACCGGGGAGCTGTTTTTT.

The rearrangement links TRBV7-3 to TRBJ2-1, with 9 bases fitting TRBD2. V shed 1 base and J 6 bases; nucleotides not matched to a gene: 4. The CDR3 is 15 residues long. The V gene's germline CDR1 is SGHTA and CDR2 FQGTGA. CDR3 loop: CASSLIAGVTNEQFF. The CDR3, as DNA: TGTGCCAGCAGCTTAATAGCGGGAGTAACCAATGAGCAGTTCTTC.